What follows are 25 T cell receptor beta chains derived from one specimen sequenced in a study of T cell responses to AZD1222 COVID-19 vaccine. Clones were sequenced by immunoSEQ multiplex PCR, and TCRdb holds only the in-frame ones, with some missing. The sample carries approximately 200,000 clones, almost 95% recorded once. This sample comprised peripheral blood, obtained on day 0 of AZD1222 vaccination. These TCRs come from an adult in good health.

V is TRBV7-9 and J is TRBJ2-5; TRBD1 matches 7 bases. There are 14 residues in the CDR3. V was clipped by 5 bases and J by 2 bases; unmatched bases: 5. The germline V gene has CDR1 SEHNR and CDR2 FQNEAQ (reference sequence). In DNA, the CDR3 is TGTGCCAGCAGCCCAACGGGACAGCAAGAGACCCAGTACTTC. It specifies CASSPTGQQETQYF.

This chain joins TRBV5-4 and TRBJ2-2, with D possibly called TRBD1 or TRBD2 (5 bases each). CDR1 SGHNT and CDR2 YYREEE come from the germline V gene (reference sequence). The CDR3 length is 13 residues. V lost 1 base, J lost 6 bases, and 7 bases lay in between. The DNA of the CDR3 is TGTGCCAGCAGCTTGAGGGGACCCGGGGAGCTGTTTTTT. Encoded protein: CASSLRGPGELFF.

The J gene is TRBJ2-7, the V gene TRBV29-1, with TRBD1 matching 8 bases. After removal of 7 bases from V and 6 bases from J, the junction contained 11 bases not matched to a gene. Germline CDR1 and CDR2: SQVTM and ANQGSEA. The length of the CDR3 is 13 residues. This chain's CDR3 is CSALTGTGSEQYF. The CDR3 DNA follows: TGCAGCGCTCTCACCGGGACAGGCTCCGAGCAGTACTTC.

The gene calls are TRBV30 and TRBJ1-1; D is perhaps TRBD1 (5 bases). Trimming left V 4 bases short and J 4 bases short, with 16 bases between. Per the germline V gene, CDR1 is GTSNPN and CDR2 is SVGIG (reference sequence). The CDR3 length is 14 residues. CDR3 residues: CAWNPGGGSTEAFF. CDR3 coding DNA: TGTGCCTGGAACCCCGGGGGAGGGAGCACTGAAGCTTTCTTT.

The chain has TRBV3-1 (or the pseudogene TRBV3-2) and TRBJ2-7, with 8 nucleotides matching TRBD2. Germline V gives CDR1 LGHDT, CDR2 YNNKEL (reference sequence). The CDR3 is made up of 14 amino acids. V was clipped by 0 bases and J by 6 bases; unmatched bases: 4. CDR3 sequence (DNA): TGTGCCAGCAGCCAAGAGGGGCGGGGGGCCGAGCAGTACTTC. This encodes CASSQEGRGAEQYF.

The chain couples TRBV19 to TRBJ2-1, with TRBD2 identical over 14 bases. Trimming at V came to 6 bases and at J to 9 bases, leaving 13 bases not matched to a gene. This CDR3 comprises 17 residues. Germline V CDR1 and CDR2: LNHDA, SQIVND (reference sequence). CDR3 bases: TGTGCCAGTAGCCGGACTAGCGGGAGGCCGGGTTATAGTGAGCAGTTCTTC. Amino acids: CASSRTSGRPGYSEQFF.

J is TRBJ2-3 and V is TRBV5-1; D tentatively fits TRBD1 or TRBD2 (6 bases each). Trimming shortened V by 1 base and J by 4 bases, and 16 bases separated the two germline ends. The CDR3 has 16 residues. CDR1 SGHRS and CDR2 YFSETQ come from the germline V gene. The CDR3 sequence: CASSLIGGDYADTQYF. The CDR3 DNA is TGCGCCAGCAGCTTGATCGGGGGCGATTATGCAGATACGCAGTATTTT.

This clone appeared a few times. This chain uses TRBV5-4 with TRBJ2-7, with D possibly being TRBD1 (6 bases). V was pared by 5 bases and J by 3 bases, with 12 bases between. CDR1 and CDR2 (germline): SGHNT, YYREEE (reference sequence). The CDR3 has 13 residues. The CDR3: CASRTGLNYEQYF. The CDR3 nucleotides read TGTGCCAGCAGGACAGGATTAAACTACGAGCAGTACTTC. The whole variable domain, remainder taken from reference TRBV5-4 and TRBJ2-7, is ETGVTQSPTHLIKTRGQQVTLRCSSQSGHNTVSWYQQALGQGPQFIFQYYREEENGRGNFPPRFSGLQFPNYSSELNVNALELDDSALYLCASRTGLNYEQYFGPGTRLTVT.

The chain links TRBV14 to TRBJ1-4; possible D gene TRBD1, 5 bases. The CDR3 is 16 residues long. Trimming cost V 4 bases and J 4 bases, with 16 bases left between them. Germline V gene data show CDR1 as SGHDN and CDR2 as FVKESK. CDR3 bases: TGTGCCAGCAGCCTCAAAACGGGACGGATTAATGAAAAACTGTTTTTT. It codes for CASSLKTGRINEKLFF.

V gene TRBV19 combines with J gene TRBJ1-5; D uncertain. This CDR3 region has 14 residues. Deletions cut 1 base from V and 4 bases from J, with 8 bases between. Germline V gene lookup returns CDR1 LNHDA and CDR2 SQIVND (reference sequence). The CDR3 sequence is CASSIGTDNQPQHF. CDR3 coding DNA: TGTGCCAGTAGTATAGGGACGGATAATCAGCCCCAGCATTTT.

The V and J genes are TRBV9 and TRBJ2-3, with D maybe TRBD2 (6 bases). Germline V gives CDR1 SGDLS, CDR2 YYNGEE. Trimming pared 4 bases from V and 0 bases from J, leaving 18 bases between. This CDR3 is built from 17 residues. CDR3 residues: CASSIASVPTSTDTQYF. CDR3 nucleotide sequence: TGTGCCAGCAGCATAGCTAGCGTGCCCACTAGCACAGATACGCAGTATTTT.

This chain connects TRBV19 to TRBJ2-7; unclear D gene. V lost 5 bases, J lost 3 bases, and 5 bases lay in between. Looked up from germline, CDR1 is LNHDA and CDR2 is SQIVND (reference sequence). The CDR3 has 11 residues. The CDR3 reads CASSHYYEQYF. For the CDR3, the DNA is TGTGCCAGTAGTCACTACTACGAGCAGTACTTC.

The chain combines TRBV29-1 with TRBJ2-7; TRBD1 might be the D (6 bases). CDR1 and CDR2 (germline): SQVTM, ANQGSEA. The CDR3 runs to 13 residues. V lost 5 bases and J lost 3, with 14 bases in between. CDR3 region: CSVTQGMGYEQYF. Here the CDR3 DNA reads TGCAGCGTTACACAGGGTATGGGCTACGAGCAGTACTTC.

Note on this clone: Other DNA sequences from this sample encode an identical CDR3 as well. The chain recombines TRBV10-3 with TRBJ1-1, with D unresolved. V dropped 4 bases and J dropped 2 bases, with 8 bases sitting between them. This CDR3 is built from 13 residues. The germline CDR1 and CDR2 sequences are ENHRY and SYGVKD. CDR3 bases: TGTGCCATCAGTGTCAAGGGAAACACTGAAGCTTTCTTT. Amino acids: CAISVKGNTEAFF.

This chain connects TRBV29-1 to TRBJ2-5; 7 bases map to TRBD1. Trimming removed 7 bases from V and 1 base from J; junction bases left unmatched: 3. The CDR3 totals 12 residues. Germline V gene sequence: CDR1 SQVTM, CDR2 ANQGSEA. The CDR3 sequence: CSAQGIQETQYF. The CDR3 DNA is TGCAGCGCACAGGGGATCCAAGAGACCCAGTACTTC.

This chain links TRBV19 with TRBJ2-7; TRBD2 matches at 9 bases. The CDR3 is 14 residues long. Germline CDR1 and CDR2: LNHDA and SQIVND (reference sequence). Losses at the gene ends were 6 bases for V and 4 bases for J; bases not matched to a gene: 7. The CDR3 bases are TGTGCCAGTAGCCTTAGCGGGGGAGATTACGAGCAGTACTTC. It translates to CASSLSGGDYEQYF.

The rearrangement links TRBV11-2 to TRBJ1-5; D perhaps matches TRBD1 (6 bases). Germline V gene data show CDR1 as SGHAT and CDR2 as FQNNGV. V was pared by 1 base and J by 6 bases, with 16 bases between. The CDR3 totals 16 residues. The CDR3 spells CASSLGGGGAVQPQHF. The CDR3, as DNA: TGTGCCAGCAGCTTAGGGGGAGGGGGGGCGGTTCAGCCCCAGCATTTT.

The rearrangement joins TRBV10-2 to TRBJ2-1; D gene uncertain. The CDR3 extends over 11 amino acids. Germline CDR1 is WSHSY and CDR2 is SAAADI. V shed 7 bases and J shed 10 bases, with 11 bases lying between them. For the CDR3, the DNA is TGCGCCAGCACCGATACAAGGGAGCAGTTCTTC. Its protein is CASTDTREQFF.

The V gene is TRBV7-9, the J gene TRBJ2-7; D is undetermined. V lost 4 bases and J lost 3, with 7 bases in between. The CDR3 runs 12 residues. Germline V CDR1 and CDR2: SEHNR, FQNEAQ (reference sequence). CDR3 sequence: CASSSDHYEQYF. The CDR3 coding sequence is TGTGCCAGCAGCTCGGACCACTACGAGCAGTACTTC.

The CDR3 DNA is TGTGCCAGCAGTGAGGTAGGGGGGGGAGTTAGGAAAAACATTCAGTACTTC. This sequence encodes CASSEVGGGVRKNIQYF. This chain connects TRBV6-4 to TRBJ2-4, with D possibly matching TRBD2 (7 bases). The germline V gene has CDR1 MRHNA and CDR2 SNTAGT. This CDR3 has 17 amino acids. The ends were cut back, 3 bases at V and 4 bases at J, with 19 bases in the middle.

V usage is TRBV7-9 and J usage is TRBJ2-5, with unresolved D. Germline V lookup: CDR1 SEHNR, CDR2 FQNEAQ (reference sequence). The CDR3 contains 13 residues. The germline V and J ends were trimmed by 5 bases and 5 bases, with 12 bases remaining between them. Here the CDR3 DNA reads TGTGCCAGCAGCCCCTGGGATAAGGAGACCCAGTACTTC. Translation gives CASSPWDKETQYF.

The genes are TRBV28 and TRBJ1-5; D is unclear. The V gene lost 6 bases and the J gene lost 0 bases, with 18 bases spanning the gap. The germline gives CDR1 MDHEN, CDR2 SYDVKM. This CDR3 is built from 17 residues. Here the CDR3 reads CASSLTTEVYSNQPQHF. CDR3 nucleotide sequence: TGTGCCAGCAGCCTTACGACCGAGGTCTATAGCAATCAGCCCCAGCATTTT.

This clone appeared a single time. The chain links TRBV15 to TRBJ1-6; the D gene is possibly TRBD1 (6 bases). The length of the CDR3 is 14 residues. CDR1 and CDR2 (germline): LNHNV, YYDKDF (reference sequence). V was cut by 0 bases and J by 9 bases, with 9 bases left in between. The CDR3 bases are TGTGCCACCAGCAGAGACAGGGGCGGTTCACCCCTCCACTTT. This translates into CATSRDRGGSPLHF.

This clone was observed a handful of times. The V call is TRBV27, the J call TRBJ2-7; TRBD2 agrees at 13 bases. From germline, CDR1 is MNHEY and CDR2 SMNVEV (reference sequence). There are 15 residues in the CDR3. The V and J ends lost 6 bases and 7 bases, in that order; junction bases with no gene match: 9. The CDR3 sequence: CASRDGTSGIGEQYF. The CDR3 DNA follows: TGTGCCAGCAGGGACGGGACTAGCGGGATCGGGGAGCAGTACTTC.

The V call is TRBV15, the J call TRBJ1-3; no clear D gene. The CDR3 length is 16 residues. Trimming pared 5 bases from V and 1 base from J, leaving 15 bases between. Germline loops: CDR1 LNHNV, CDR2 YYDKDF (reference sequence). The CDR3 DNA is TGTGCCACCAGCGGCGCTTTCGAGGGATCTGGAAACACCATATATTTT. The encoded protein is CATSGAFEGSGNTIYF.